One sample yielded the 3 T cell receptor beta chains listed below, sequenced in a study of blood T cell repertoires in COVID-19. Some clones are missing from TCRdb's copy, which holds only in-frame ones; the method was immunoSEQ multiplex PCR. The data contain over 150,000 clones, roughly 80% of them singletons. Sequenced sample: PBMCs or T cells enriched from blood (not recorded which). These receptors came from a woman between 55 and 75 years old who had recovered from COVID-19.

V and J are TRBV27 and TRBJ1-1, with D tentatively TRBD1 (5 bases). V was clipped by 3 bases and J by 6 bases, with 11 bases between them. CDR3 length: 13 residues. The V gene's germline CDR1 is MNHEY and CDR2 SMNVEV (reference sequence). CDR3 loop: CASSFRARSEAFF. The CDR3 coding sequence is TGTGCCAGCAGTTTCAGGGCGCGATCTGAAGCTTTCTTT.

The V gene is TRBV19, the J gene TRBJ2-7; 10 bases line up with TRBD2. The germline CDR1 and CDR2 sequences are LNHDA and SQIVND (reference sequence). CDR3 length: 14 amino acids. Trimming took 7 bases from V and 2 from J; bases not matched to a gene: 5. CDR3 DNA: TGTGCCAGTAATAGCGGGGGGTTACCCTACGAGCAGTACTTC. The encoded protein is CASNSGGLPYEQYF.

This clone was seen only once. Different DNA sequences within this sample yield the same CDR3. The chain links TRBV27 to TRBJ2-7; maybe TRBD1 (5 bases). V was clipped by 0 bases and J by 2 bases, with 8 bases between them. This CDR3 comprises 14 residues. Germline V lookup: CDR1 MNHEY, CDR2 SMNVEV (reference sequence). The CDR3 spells CASSLSRGTYEQYF. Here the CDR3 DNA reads TGTGCCAGCAGTTTATCTAGGGGAACCTACGAGCAGTACTTC.